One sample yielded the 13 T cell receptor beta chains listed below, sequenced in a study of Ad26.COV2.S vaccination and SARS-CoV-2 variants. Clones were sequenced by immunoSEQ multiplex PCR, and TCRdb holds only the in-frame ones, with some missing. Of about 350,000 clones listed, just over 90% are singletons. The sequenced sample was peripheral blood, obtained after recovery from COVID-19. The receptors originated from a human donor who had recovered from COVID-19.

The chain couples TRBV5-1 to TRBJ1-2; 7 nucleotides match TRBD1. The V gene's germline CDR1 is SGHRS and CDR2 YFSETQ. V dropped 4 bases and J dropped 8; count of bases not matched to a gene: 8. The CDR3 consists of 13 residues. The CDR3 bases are TGCGCCAGCAGCAGCCGGGACAGCGACGGCTACACCTTC. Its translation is CASSSRDSDGYTF.

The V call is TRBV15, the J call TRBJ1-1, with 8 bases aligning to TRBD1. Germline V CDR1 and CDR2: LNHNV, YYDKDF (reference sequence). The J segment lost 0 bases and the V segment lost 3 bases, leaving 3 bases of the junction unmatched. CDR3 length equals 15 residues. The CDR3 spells CATSSDRGLNTEAFF. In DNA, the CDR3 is TGTGCCACCAGCAGTGACAGGGGTCTGAACACTGAAGCTTTCTTT.

CDR3 bases: TGTGCCAGCAGCACCAGCGGGGGGTTTAGCTCTGGGGCCAACGTCCTGACTTTC. This codes for CASSTSGGFSSGANVLTF. The chain recombines TRBV9 with TRBJ2-6, with 9 bases aligning to TRBD2. This CDR3 spans 18 amino acids. The V and J ends lost 4 bases and 0 bases, in that order; junction bases with no gene match: 8. The V gene's germline CDR1 is SGDLS and CDR2 YYNGEE.

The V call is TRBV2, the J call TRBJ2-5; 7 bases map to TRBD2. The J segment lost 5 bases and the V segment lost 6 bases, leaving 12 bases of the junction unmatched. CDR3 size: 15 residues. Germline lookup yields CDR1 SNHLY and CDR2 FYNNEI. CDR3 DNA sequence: TGTGCCAGCAGGCCCGCGGGGGTGTCGTTGGAGACCCAGTACTTC. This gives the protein CASRPAGVSLETQYF. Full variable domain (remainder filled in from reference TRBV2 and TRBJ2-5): EPEVTQTPSHQVTQMGQEVILRCVPISNHLYFYWYRQILGQKVEFLVSFYNNEISEKSEIFDDQFSVERPDGSNFTLKIRSTKLEDSAMYFCASRPAGVSLETQYFGPGTRLLVL.

The CDR3 DNA reads as TGTGCCAGCACCGTCGGAGGGACAGGGGGTGTGTATGGCTACACCTTC. Encoded protein: CASTVGGTGGVYGYTF. The J gene is TRBJ1-2, the V gene TRBV9, with 11 bases matching TRBD1. CDR1 and CDR2 from the germline V gene are SGDLS and YYNGEE. V dropped 6 bases and J dropped 5; count of bases not matched to a gene: 12. The CDR3 is made up of 16 amino acids.

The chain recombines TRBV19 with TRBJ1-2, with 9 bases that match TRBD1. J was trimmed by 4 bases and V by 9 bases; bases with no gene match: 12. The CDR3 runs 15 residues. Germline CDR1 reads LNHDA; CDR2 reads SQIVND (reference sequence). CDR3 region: CASRDRARLVYGYTF. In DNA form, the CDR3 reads TGTGCCAGCCGGGACAGGGCCCGCTTAGTCTATGGCTACACCTTC.

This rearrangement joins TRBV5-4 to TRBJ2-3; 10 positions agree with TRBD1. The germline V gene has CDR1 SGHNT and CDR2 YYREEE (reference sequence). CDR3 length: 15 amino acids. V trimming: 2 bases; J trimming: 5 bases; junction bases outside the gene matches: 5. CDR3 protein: CASSLRQGALDTQYF. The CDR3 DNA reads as TGTGCCAGCAGCTTAAGACAGGGGGCTCTAGATACGCAGTATTTT.

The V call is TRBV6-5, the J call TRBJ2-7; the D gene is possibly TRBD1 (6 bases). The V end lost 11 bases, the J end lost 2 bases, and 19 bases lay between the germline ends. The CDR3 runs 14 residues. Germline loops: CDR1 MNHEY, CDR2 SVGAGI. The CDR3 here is CAGETAGVPYEQYF. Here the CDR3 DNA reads TGTGCCGGAGAGACCGCAGGGGTCCCCTACGAGCAGTACTTC.

CDR3 nucleotide sequence: TGTGCCATCAGTGCGACAGAGGGGTTAAAGGCTGAAGCTTTCTTT. Its protein is CAISATEGLKAEAFF. The chain couples TRBV10-3 to TRBJ1-1; D possibly corresponds to TRBD1 (5 bases). The ends were cut back, 4 bases at V and 6 bases at J, with 18 bases in the middle. Germline V gene sequence: CDR1 ENHRY, CDR2 SYGVKD. This CDR3 has 15 residues.

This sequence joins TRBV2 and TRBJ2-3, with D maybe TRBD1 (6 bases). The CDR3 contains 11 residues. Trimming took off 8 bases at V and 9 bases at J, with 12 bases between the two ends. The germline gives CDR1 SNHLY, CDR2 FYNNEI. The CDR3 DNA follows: TGTGCCAGCCTTAGTCAGGGGACGCAGTATTTT. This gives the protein CASLSQGTQYF.

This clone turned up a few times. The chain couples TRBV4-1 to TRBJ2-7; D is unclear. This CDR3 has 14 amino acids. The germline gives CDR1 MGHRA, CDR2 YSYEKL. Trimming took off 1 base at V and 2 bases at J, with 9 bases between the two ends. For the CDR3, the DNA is TGCGCCAGCAGCCAAGGGCAGGTCCCCTACGAGCAGTACTTC. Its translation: CASSQGQVPYEQYF.

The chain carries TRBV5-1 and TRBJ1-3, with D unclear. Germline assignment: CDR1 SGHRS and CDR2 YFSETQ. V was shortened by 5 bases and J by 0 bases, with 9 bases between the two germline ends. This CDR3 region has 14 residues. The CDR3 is CASRSGLSGNTIYF. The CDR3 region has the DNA TGCGCCAGCAGATCAGGCCTCTCTGGAAACACCATATATTTT.

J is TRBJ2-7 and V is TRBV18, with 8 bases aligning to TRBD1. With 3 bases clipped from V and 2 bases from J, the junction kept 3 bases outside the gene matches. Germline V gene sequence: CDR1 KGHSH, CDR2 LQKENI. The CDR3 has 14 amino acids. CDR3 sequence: CASSPGTGAYEQYF. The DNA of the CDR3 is TGTGCCAGCTCACCGGGGACAGGAGCCTACGAGCAGTACTTC.